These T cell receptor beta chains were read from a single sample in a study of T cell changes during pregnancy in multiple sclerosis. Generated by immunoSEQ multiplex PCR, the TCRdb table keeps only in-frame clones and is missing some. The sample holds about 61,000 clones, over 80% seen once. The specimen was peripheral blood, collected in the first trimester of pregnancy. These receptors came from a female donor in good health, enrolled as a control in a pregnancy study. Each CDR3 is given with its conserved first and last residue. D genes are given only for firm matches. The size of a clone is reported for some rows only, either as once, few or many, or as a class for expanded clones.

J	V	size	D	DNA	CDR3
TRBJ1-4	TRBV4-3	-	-	TGCGCCAGCAGCCAAGATCTGTCAACTAATGAAAAACTGTTTTTT	CASSQDLSTNEKLFF
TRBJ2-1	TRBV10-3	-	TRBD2	TGTGCCATCAGTGAGGGTAGCGGGGGGGACTACAATGAGCAGTTCTTC	CAISEGSGGDYNEQFF
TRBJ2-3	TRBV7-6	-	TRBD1	TGTGCCAGCAGCTTAGCGCGCAGTACAGGGGGCATGACAGATACGCAGTATTTT	CASSLARSTGGMTDTQYF
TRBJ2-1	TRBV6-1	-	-	TGTGCCAGCAGTGAGCGGGGTACGGGGTACAATGAGCAGTTCTTC	CASSERGTGYNEQFF
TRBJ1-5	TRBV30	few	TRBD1	TGTGCCTGGAGTGTCGGACAGGGCAATCAGCCCCAGCATTTT	CAWSVGQGNQPQHF
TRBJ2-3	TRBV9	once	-	TGTGCCAGCAGCGTAGTGCCAGTTAGCACAGATACGCAGTATTTT	CASSVVPVSTDTQYF
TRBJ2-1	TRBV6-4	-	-	TGTGCCAGCAGTGTCCAACAGGGGGGAGGGGAGCAGTTCTTC	CASSVQQGGGEQFF
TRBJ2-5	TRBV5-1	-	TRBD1	TGCGCCAGGATGACAGGGGGAAGAGAGACCCAGTACTTC	CARMTGGRETQYF
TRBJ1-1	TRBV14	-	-	TGTGCCAGCAGCCAGGTCCCGGGAGCTCACACTGAAGCTTTCTTT	CASSQVPGAHTEAFF
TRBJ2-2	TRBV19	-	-	TGTGCCAGTAAGCCGGGACACATTAACACCGGGGAGCTGTTTTTT	CASKPGHINTGELFF
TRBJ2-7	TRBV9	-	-	TGTGCCAAGGATCGGGAATTGCCCTACGAGCAGTACTTC	CAKDRELPYEQYF
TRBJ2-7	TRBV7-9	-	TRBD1	TGTGCCAGCAGCCCCAGGACAGGGTCCTTCTCCTACGAGCAGTACTTC	CASSPRTGSFSYEQYF
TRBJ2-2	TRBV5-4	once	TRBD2	TGTGCCAGCAGCACCAAGGGGGCGGGGGGGCCTACCGGGGAGCTGTTTTTT	CASSTKGAGGPTGELFF
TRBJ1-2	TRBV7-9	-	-	TGTGCCAGCAGCCAAGCACTAGGGGGCTACACCTTC	CASSQALGGYTF
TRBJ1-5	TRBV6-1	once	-	TGTGCCAGCCTGGGAGAACGGGATCAGCCCCAGCATTTT	CASLGERDQPQHF
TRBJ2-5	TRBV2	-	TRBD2	TGTGCCAGCAGGACCGTGCGGGGGGGCTTGGAGACCCAGTACTTC	CASRTVRGGLETQYF
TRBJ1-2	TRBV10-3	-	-	TGTGCCATCAGTGACTACAGCCCCTCTGGCTACACCTTC	CAISDYSPSGYTF
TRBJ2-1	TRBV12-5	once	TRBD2	TGTGCTAGTGGTTTGGCTAGCGGGGGGGGTTACAATGAGCAGTTCTTC	CASGLASGGGYNEQFF
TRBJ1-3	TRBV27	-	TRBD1	TGTGCCAGCAGTTTAACCCCGACAGGGGCTTATGGAAACACCATATATTTT	CASSLTPTGAYGNTIYF
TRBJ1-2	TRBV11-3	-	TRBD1	TGTGCCAGCAGCTTCGACTTGGGACAGGCCGCCGGCTACACCTTC	CASSFDLGQAAGYTF
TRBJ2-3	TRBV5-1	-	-	TGCGCCAGCAGTTATCAGGGGCGCGGTACAGATACGCAGTATTTT	CASSYQGRGTDTQYF
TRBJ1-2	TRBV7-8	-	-	TGTGCCAGCAGTTACGGACAGAGCTATGGCTACACCTTC	CASSYGQSYGYTF
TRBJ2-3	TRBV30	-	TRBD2	TGTGCCTGGAGTGATGCTAGCGGGGGCACAGATACGCAGTATTTT	CAWSDASGGTDTQYF
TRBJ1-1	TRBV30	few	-	TGTGCCTGGGAAACTCCGGGTGTAGCTTTCTTT	CAWETPGVAFF
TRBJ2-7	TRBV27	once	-	TGTGCCAGCAGTTGGGGCACCTCCTACGAGCAGTACTTC	CASSWGTSYEQYF
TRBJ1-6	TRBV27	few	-	TGTGCCAGCACTTCCGGGGGCTCCTATAATTCACCCCTCCACTTT	CASTSGGSYNSPLHF
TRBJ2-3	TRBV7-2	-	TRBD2	TGTGCCAGCAGCGAAAGGATGGCGGGGGGGCTGCGCACAGATACGCAGTATTTT	CASSERMAGGLRTDTQYF
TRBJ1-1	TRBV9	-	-	TGTGCCAGCAGCGGCGAGAGTGAAGCTTTCTTT	CASSGESEAFF
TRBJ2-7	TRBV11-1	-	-	TGTGCCAGCAGCTTAGACAGGTCCACCTACGAGCAGTACTTC	CASSLDRSTYEQYF
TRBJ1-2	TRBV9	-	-	TGTGCCAGCAGCGTAGCTCCGGGTTCGGGCTATGGCTACACCTTC	CASSVAPGSGYGYTF
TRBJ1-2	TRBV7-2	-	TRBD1	TGTGCCAGCAGTCCGGACAGGAACTATGGCTACACCTTC	CASSPDRNYGYTF
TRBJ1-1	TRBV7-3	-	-	TGTGCCAGCAGCTTAACGTCCGTAAATGACAAGAAGTCGAACACTGAAGCTTTCTTT	CASSLTSVNDKKSNTEAFF
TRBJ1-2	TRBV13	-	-	TGTGCCAGCAGCACACCTCGGGACACCGATGCTAACTATGGCTACACCTTC	CASSTPRDTDANYGYTF
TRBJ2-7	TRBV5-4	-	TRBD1	TGTGCCAGCAGGACCGGGACAGGGCTGTACTTC	CASRTGTGLYF
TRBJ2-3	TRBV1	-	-	TGCACCAGCAGCCAAGATTCTAGCGGGGATGAAGATACGCAGTATTTT	CTSSQDSSGDEDTQYF
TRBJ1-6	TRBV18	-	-	TGTGCCAGCTCACCACCGGGGGGGGATAATTCACCCCTCCACTTT	CASSPPGGDNSPLHF
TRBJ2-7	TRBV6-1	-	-	TGTGCCAGCAGTGAATACGGGGGCTCCTACGAGCAGTACTTC	CASSEYGGSYEQYF
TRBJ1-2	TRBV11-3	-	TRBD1	TGTGCCAGCACGGGACAGAACTATGGCTACACCTTC	CASTGQNYGYTF
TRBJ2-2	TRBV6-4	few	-	TGTGCCAGCAGTGACTCCACGGACACCGGGGAGCTGTTTTTT	CASSDSTDTGELFF
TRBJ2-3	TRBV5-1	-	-	TGCGCCAGCAGCTTAGCACAGGCCACAGATACGCAGTATTTT	CASSLAQATDTQYF
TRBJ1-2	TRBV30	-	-	TGTGCCTGGAGGGGGGGGTCACTGGATAACTATGGCTACACCTTC	CAWRGGSLDNYGYTF
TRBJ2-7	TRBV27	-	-	TGTGCCAGCAGTACAAGCAGGGAGGTAGACTACGAGCAGTACTTC	CASSTSREVDYEQYF
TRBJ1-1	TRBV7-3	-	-	TGTGCCAGCAGCTCACTTTTGAACACTGAAGCTTTCTTT	CASSSLLNTEAFF
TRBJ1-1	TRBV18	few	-	TGTGCCAGCTCACGAACTAACGGGAACACTGAAGCTTTCTTT	CASSRTNGNTEAFF
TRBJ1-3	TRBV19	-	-	TGTGCCAGTAGTATGGGGAGCCCAACCTCTGGAAACACCATATATTTT	CASSMGSPTSGNTIYF
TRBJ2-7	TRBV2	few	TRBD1	TGTGCCAGCAGAGCTACAGGGGTCGCCTACTACGAGCAGTACTTC	CASRATGVAYYEQYF
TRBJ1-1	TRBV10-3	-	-	TGTGCCATCAGTGGGCGGGGCGCCCCGAACGCTGAAGCTTTCTTT	CAISGRGAPNAEAFF
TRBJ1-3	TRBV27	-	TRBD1	TGTGCCAGCATGGTGGGACAGGTCTCTGGAAACACCATATATTTT	CASMVGQVSGNTIYF